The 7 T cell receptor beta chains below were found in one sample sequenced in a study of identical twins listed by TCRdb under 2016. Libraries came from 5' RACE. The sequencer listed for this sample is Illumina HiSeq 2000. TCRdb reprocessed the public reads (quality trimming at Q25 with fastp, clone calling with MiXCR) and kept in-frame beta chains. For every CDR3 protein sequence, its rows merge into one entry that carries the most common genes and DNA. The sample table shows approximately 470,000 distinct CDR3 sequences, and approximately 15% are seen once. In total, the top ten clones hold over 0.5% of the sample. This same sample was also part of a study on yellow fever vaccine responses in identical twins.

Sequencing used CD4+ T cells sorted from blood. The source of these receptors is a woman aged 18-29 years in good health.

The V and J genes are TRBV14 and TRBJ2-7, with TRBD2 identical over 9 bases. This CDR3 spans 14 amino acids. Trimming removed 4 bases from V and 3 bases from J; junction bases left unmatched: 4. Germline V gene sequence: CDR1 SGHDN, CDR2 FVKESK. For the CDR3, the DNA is TGTGCCAGCAGCCTAGGTAGCGGGGGCTACGAGCAGTACTTC. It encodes CASSLGSGGYEQYF.

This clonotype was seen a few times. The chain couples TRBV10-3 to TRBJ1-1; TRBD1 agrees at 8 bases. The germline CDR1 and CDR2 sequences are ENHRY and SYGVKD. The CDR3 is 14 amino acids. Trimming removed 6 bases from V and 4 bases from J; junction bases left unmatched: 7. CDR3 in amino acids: CAISPGQGSTEAFF. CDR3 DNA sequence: TGTGCCATCAGCCCAGGACAGGGCTCCACTGAAGCTTTCTTT.

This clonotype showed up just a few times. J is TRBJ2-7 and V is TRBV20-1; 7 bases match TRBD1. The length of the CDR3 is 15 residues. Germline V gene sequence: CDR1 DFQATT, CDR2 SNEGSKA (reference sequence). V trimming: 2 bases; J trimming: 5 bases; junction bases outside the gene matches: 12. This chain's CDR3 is CSARPHRRQGNEQYF. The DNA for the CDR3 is TGCAGTGCTAGACCCCACAGACGACAGGGCAACGAGCAGTACTTC.

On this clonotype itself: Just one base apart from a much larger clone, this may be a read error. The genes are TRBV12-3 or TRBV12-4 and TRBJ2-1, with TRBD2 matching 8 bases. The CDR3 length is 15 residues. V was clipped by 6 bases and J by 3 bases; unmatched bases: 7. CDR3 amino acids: CASSHRGGLYNEQFF. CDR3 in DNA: TGTGCCAGCAGCCACCGGGGGGGCCTCTACAATGAGCAGTTCTTC.

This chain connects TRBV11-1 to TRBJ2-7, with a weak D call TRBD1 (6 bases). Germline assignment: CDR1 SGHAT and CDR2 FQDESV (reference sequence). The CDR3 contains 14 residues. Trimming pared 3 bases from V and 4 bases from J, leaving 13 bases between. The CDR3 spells CASSFYNREYEQYF. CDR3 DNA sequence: TGTGCCAGCAGCTTCTACAACAGGGAATACGAGCAGTACTTC.

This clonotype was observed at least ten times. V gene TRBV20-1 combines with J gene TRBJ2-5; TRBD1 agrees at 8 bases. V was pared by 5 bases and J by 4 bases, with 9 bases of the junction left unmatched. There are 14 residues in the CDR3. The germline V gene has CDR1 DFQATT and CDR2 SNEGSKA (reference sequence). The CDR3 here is CSAFLTRGRETQYF. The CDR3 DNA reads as TGCAGTGCTTTTTTAACCAGGGGGCGAGAGACCCAGTACTTC.

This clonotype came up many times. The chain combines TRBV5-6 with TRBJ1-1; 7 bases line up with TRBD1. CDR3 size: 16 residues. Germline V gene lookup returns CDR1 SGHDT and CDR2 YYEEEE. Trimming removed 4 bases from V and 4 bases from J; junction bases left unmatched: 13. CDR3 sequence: CASSPTGKGGVTEAFF. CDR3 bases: TGTGCCAGCAGCCCTACTGGGAAAGGGGGCGTCACTGAAGCTTTCTTT.